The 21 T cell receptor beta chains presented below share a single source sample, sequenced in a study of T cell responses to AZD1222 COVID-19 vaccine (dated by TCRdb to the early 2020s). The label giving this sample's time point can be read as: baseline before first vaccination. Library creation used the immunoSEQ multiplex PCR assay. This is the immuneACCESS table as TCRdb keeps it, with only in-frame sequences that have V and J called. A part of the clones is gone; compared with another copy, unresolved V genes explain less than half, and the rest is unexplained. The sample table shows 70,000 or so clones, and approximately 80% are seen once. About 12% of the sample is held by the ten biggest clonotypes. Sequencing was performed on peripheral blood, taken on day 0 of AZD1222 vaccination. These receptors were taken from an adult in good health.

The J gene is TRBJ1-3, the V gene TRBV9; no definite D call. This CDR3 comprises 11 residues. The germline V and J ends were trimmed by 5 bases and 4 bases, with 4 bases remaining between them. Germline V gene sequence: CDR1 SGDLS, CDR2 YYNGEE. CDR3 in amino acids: CASSRGNTIYF. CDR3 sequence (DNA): TGTGCCAGCAGTCGCGGAAACACCATATATTTT.

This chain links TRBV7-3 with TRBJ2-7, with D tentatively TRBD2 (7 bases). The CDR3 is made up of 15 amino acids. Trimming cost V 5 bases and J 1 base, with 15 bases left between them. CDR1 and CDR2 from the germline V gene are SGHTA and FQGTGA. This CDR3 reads CASSEKGGRSYEQYF. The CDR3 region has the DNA TGTGCCAGCAGCGAGAAGGGGGGGAGGTCCTACGAGCAGTACTTC. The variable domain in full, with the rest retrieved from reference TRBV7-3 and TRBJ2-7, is GAGVSQTPSNKVTEKGKYVELRCDPISGHTALYWYRQSLGQGPEFLIYFQGTGAADDSGLPNDRFFAVRPEGSVSTLKIQRTERGDSAVYLCASSEKGGRSYEQYFGPGTRLTVT.

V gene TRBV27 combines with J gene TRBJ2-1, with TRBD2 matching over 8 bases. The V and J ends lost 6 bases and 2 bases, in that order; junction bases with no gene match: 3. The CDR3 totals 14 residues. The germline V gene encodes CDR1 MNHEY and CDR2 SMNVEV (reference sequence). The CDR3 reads CASRPLAAYNEQFF. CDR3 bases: TGTGCCAGCAGGCCACTAGCGGCCTACAATGAGCAGTTCTTC.

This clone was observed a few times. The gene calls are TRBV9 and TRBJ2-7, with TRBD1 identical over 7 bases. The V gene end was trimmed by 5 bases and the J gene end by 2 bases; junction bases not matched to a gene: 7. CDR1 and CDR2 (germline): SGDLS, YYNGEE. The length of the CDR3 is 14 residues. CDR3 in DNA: TGTGCCAGCAGTGAAACAGGGGTGGCCTACGAGCAGTACTTC. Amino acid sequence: CASSETGVAYEQYF.

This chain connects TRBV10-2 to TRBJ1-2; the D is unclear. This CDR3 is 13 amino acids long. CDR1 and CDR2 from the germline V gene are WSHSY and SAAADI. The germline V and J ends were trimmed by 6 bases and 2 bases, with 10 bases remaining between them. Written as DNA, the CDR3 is TGCGCCAGCAGGGACGACGTCAACTATGGCTACACCTTC. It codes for CASRDDVNYGYTF.

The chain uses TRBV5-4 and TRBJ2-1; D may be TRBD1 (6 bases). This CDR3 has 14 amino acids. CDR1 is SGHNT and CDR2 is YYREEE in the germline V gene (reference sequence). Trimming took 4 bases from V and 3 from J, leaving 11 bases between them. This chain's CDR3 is CASSPGQHYNEQFF. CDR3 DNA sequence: TGTGCCAGCAGCCCAGGACAGCACTACAATGAGCAGTTCTTC.

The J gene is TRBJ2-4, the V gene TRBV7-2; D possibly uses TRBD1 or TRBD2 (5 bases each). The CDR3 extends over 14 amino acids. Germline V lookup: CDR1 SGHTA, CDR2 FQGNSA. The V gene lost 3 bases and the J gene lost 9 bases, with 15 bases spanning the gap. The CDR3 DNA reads TGTGCCAGCAGCTTCCAAGGGGCCCGGGGCATTCAGTACTTC. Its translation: CASSFQGARGIQYF.

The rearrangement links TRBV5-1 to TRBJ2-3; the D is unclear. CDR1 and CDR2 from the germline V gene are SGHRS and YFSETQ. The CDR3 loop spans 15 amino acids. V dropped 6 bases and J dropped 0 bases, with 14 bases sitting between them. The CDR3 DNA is TGCGCCAGCAAACTGCAACCATCTAGCACAGATACGCAGTATTTT. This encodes CASKLQPSSTDTQYF.

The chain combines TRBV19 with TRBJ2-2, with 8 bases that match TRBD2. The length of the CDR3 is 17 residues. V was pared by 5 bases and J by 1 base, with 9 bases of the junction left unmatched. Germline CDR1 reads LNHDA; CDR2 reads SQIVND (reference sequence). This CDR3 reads CASSPMAGGWNTGELFF. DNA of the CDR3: TGTGCCAGTAGTCCGATGGCGGGGGGCTGGAACACCGGGGAGCTGTTTTTT.

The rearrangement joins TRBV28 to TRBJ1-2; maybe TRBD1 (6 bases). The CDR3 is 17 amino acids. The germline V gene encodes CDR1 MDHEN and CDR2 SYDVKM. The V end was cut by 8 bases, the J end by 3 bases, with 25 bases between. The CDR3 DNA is TGTGCCAGCCGAACTTCGGGGACATGGGGAAACGACTATGGCTACACCTTC. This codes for CASRTSGTWGNDYGYTF.

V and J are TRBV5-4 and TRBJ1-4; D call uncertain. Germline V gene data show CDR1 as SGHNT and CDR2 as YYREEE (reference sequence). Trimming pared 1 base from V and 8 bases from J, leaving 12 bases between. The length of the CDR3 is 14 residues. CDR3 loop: CASSLRAKEEKLFF. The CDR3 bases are TGTGCCAGCAGCTTGAGGGCAAAAGAGGAAAAACTGTTTTTT.

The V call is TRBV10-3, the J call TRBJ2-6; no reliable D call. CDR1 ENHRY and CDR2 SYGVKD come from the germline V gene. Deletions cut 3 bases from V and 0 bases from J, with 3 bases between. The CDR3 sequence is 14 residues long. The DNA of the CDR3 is TGTGCCATCAGTGAAACCTCTGGGGCCAACGTCCTGACTTTC. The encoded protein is CAISETSGANVLTF.

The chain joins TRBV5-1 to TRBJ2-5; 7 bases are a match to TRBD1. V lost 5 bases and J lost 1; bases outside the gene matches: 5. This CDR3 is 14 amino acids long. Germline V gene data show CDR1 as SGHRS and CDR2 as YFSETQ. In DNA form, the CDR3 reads TGCGCCAGCAGTACCGGACAGGCCCAAGAGACCCAGTACTTC. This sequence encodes CASSTGQAQETQYF.

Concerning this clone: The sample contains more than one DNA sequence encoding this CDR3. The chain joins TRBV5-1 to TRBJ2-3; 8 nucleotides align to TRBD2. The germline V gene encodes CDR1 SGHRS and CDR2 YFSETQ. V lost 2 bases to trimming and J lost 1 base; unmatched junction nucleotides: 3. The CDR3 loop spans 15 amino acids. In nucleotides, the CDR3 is TGCGCCAGCAGCTTTGAAGCGGGGGGCACAGATACGCAGTATTTT. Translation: CASSFEAGGTDTQYF.

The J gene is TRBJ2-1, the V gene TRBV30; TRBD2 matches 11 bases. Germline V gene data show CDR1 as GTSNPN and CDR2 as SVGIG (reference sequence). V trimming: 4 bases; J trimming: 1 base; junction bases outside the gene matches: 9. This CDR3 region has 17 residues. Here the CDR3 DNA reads TGTGCCTGGAAACGGGCTAGCGGGGGGCTATCCTACAATGAGCAGTTCTTC. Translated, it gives CAWKRASGGLSYNEQFF.

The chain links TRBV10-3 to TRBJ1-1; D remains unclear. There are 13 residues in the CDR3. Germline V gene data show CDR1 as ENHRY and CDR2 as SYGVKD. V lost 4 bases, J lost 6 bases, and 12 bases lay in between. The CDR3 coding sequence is TGTGCCATCAGTGGCGCCGGGGTTGCTGAAGCTTTCTTT. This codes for CAISGAGVAEAFF.

The CDR3 loop is CASATSGGKSTTQYF. The CDR3 DNA follows: TGTGCTAGCGCGACTAGCGGGGGGAAATCTACTACGCAGTATTTT. This chain connects TRBV12-5 to TRBJ2-3; TRBD2 agrees at 13 bases. CDR3 length: 15 amino acids. CDR1 is LGHNT and CDR2 is FRNRAP in the germline V gene. The V gene end was trimmed by 9 bases and the J gene end by 8 bases; junction bases not matched to a gene: 11.

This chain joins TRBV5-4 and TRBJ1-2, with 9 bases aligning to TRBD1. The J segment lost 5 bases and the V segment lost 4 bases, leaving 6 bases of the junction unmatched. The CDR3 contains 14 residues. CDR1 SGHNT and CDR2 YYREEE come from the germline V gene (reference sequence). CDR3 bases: TGTGCCAGCAGCCCGACAGGGGGTTGGTATGGCTACACCTTC. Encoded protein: CASSPTGGWYGYTF.

Here the CDR3 DNA reads TGTGCCAGCAGTATTACCGGGGGCAGTAATTCACCCCTCCACTTT. Translation gives CASSITGGSNSPLHF. The genes are TRBV28 and TRBJ1-6; D perhaps matches TRBD1 (6 bases). Germline V gene sequence: CDR1 MDHEN, CDR2 SYDVKM. Trimming took off 5 bases at V and 6 bases at J, with 14 bases between the two ends. The CDR3 extends over 15 amino acids.

The DNA for the CDR3 is TGTGCCAGCAGCTTAAGCGGGGGGGTTTATGAGCAGTTCTTC. Amino acid sequence: CASSLSGGVYEQFF. The V call is TRBV5-4, the J call TRBJ2-1; 10 positions match TRBD2. Germline V gene lookup returns CDR1 SGHNT and CDR2 YYREEE (reference sequence). The CDR3 covers 14 residues. The V and J ends lost 2 bases and 8 bases, in that order; junction bases with no gene match: 4.

The CDR3 protein is CASSFTRDTQYF. The CDR3 DNA follows: TGTGCCAGCAGTTTCACTCGGGATACGCAGTATTTT. The gene calls are TRBV6-6 and TRBJ2-3, with D unclear. V was pared by 4 bases and J by 6 bases, with 8 bases between. This CDR3 is built from 12 residues. The germline CDR1 and CDR2 sequences are MNHNY and SVGAGI (reference sequence).